Detailed here is one T cell receptor beta chain. Trimming removed 7 bases from V and 3 bases from J, with 12 bases in between. Germline assignment: CDR1 KGHSH and CDR2 LQKENI. CDR3 length: 13 amino acids. This sample was included in a study of cytomegalovirus exposure and HLA in healthy donors. In the study overall: According to later analysis, the same platform produced the 120 or so validation and several hundred first-cohort repertoires.

Clones were read by immunoSEQ multiplex PCR, and TCRdb kept only the in-frame ones, dropping some. This sample has about 120,000 clones, with 70% to 90% found just once. The sequenced sample consisted of PBMCs. This clonotype was obtained from a young woman in good health and CMV-seronegative. V gene TRBV18 combines with J gene TRBJ1-1, with D perhaps matching TRBD1 (6 bases). CDR3 sequence: CASLIYRDTEAFF. DNA for the CDR3: TGTGCCAGCTTAATCTACAGGGACACTGAAGCTTTCTTT.